The present entry profiles one TCR beta chain with its context. Profiling relied on immunoSEQ multiplex PCR, and the TCRdb table lists in-frame clones only, not all of them. The repertoire consists of about 140,000 clones, with approximately 83% occurring once and the leading ten covering about 1.4%. The sample is drawn from a study of blood T cell repertoires in COVID-19. Study at large: Acute and convalescent COVID-19 samples came from the United States, Italy and Spain.

Germline CDR1 is SGHVS and CDR2 is FNYEAQ. The CDR3 totals 16 residues. V shed 5 bases and J shed 3 bases, with 20 bases lying between them. This sequence joins TRBV7-6 and TRBJ2-7; TRBD2 might be the D (5 bases). This clonotype was obtained from a human donor in a cohort sampled during active COVID-19. What was sequenced was peripheral blood. CDR3 protein: CASSEESRVRSYEQYF. The CDR3 DNA is TGTGCCAGCAGCGAGGAGTCGCGGGTAAGAAGCTACGAGCAGTACTTC.